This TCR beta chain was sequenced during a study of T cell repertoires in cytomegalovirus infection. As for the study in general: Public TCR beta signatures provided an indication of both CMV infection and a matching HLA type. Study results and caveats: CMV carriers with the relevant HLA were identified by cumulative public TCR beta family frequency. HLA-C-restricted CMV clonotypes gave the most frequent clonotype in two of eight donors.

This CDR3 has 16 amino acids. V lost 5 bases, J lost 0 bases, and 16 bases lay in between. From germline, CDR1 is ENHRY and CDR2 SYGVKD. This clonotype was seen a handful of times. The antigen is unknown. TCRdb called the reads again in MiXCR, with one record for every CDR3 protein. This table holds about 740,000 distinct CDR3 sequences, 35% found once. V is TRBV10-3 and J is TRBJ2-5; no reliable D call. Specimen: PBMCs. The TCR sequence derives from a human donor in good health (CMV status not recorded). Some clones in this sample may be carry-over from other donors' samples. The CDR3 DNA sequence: TGTGCCATCAGTTATCCGCCTATGGAGTACCAAGAGACCCAGTACTTC. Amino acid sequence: CAISYPPMEYQETQYF.